The clone carrying this TCR beta chain was recorded a few times. Its antigen is currently unknown. The data belong to a study of T cells in Graves' hyperthyroidism and ophthalmopathy. Study-level points and caveats: The model foresaw ophthalmopathy a median roughly 6.5 months prior to onset.

Per germline, CDR1 LGHDT and CDR2 YNNKEL (reference sequence). Trimming cost V 1 base and J 4 bases, with 21 bases left between them. This CDR3 region has 18 residues. RNA transcripts gave rise to amplified TCR beta CDR3 regions. The HTBI primer set drove a first-round RT-PCR of the TCR CDR3. In TCRdb, the multiplex PCR reads were re-called with MiXCR into one record per CDR3 protein. The sample has hundreds of thousands of distinct CDR3 sequences, roughly 16% seen once. The definition of stable Graves' hyperthyroidism was no ophthalmopathy progression within 18 months. Among the patients, aged 18 to 65, hyperthyroidism was newly diagnosed and had lasted under 2 months.

The sample was blood. This TCR was sampled from a woman in her thirties with Graves' hyperthyroidism. The gene calls are TRBV3-1 and TRBJ2-3; D call uncertain. In nucleotides, the CDR3 is TGTGCCAGCAGCCAAGCCTCAACCGTCCTTCTGGGCGCAGATACGCAGTATTTT. It encodes CASSQASTVLLGADTQYF.